Listed below are T cell receptor beta chains from one sample, sequenced in a study of blood T cell repertoires in COVID-19. Profiling relied on immunoSEQ multiplex PCR, and the TCRdb table lists in-frame clones only, not all of them. The profile covers 70,000 to 100,000 clones, with around 92% appearing a single time and about 2.5% taken by the ten largest. The specimen sequenced was peripheral blood. The receptors were gathered from a man aged 45-65 years with COVID-19, enrolled during active disease. The conserved cysteine and the conserved F or W are not part of the CDR3 here. Each record gives: J gene, V gene, CDR3 protein.

TRBJ2-2	TRBV24-1	ATSDLLRDTGELF
TRBJ2-7	TRBV6-5	ASSYGREQY
TRBJ1-3	TRBV6-5	ASSRTGEGNTIY
TRBJ2-4	TRBV28	ASSLSGGEDIQY
TRBJ2-2	TRBV2	ASTPLAGENTGELF
TRBJ2-1	TRBV6-6	ASSRSLAGRNNEQF
TRBJ2-2	TRBV10-3	AISPQGATGELF
TRBJ1-2	TRBV19	ASSRQVLANYGYT
TRBJ2-7	TRBV7-2	ASSLGGQIYEQY
TRBJ1-1	TRBV16	ASSQGRGTEAF
TRBJ2-1	TRBV5-4	ASNRDRENEQF
TRBJ2-7	TRBV19	ASSKPNLAGMGGEQY
TRBJ2-7	TRBV6-5	ASSYSTRPYEQY
TRBJ1-3	TRBV30	AWSRTGGGNTIY
TRBJ1-4	TRBV18	ASSPPTAREKLF
TRBJ1-6	TRBV25-1	ASRTGPRDNSPLH
TRBJ1-1	TRBV6-5	ASSYKRSTRTEAF
TRBJ1-1	TRBV29-1	SVKSRGPNTEAF
TRBJ2-7	TRBV7-8	ASSLGQERYEQY
TRBJ1-1	TRBV5-4	ASSPQGGGYTEAF
TRBJ1-2	TRBV9	ASSVGPGGVYGYT
TRBJ1-5	TRBV6-4	ASRAGEPRGRQPQH
TRBJ2-2	TRBV7-2	ASSPSSLAGGIGELF
TRBJ1-5	TRBV24-1	ATSARGKQPQH
TRBJ1-5	TRBV6-2/TRBV6-3	ASSYRQVYSNQPQH
TRBJ2-5	TRBV21-1	ASSKTSGTHRETQY
TRBJ2-7	TRBV5-1	ASSSPQGDPYEQY
TRBJ1-1	TRBV12-3/TRBV12-4	ASSIQATEAF
TRBJ1-6	TRBV9	ASSERGSSYNSPLH